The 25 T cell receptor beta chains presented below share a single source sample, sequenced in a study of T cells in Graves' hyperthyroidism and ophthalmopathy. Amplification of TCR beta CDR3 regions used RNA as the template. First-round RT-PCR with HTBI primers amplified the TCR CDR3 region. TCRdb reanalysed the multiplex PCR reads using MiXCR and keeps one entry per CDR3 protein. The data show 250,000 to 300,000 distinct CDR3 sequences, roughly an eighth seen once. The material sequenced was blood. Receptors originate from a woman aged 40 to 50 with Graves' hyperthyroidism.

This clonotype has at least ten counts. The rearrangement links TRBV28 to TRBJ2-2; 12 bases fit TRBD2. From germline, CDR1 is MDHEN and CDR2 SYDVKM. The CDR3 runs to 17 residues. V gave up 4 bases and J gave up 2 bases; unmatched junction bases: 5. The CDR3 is CASSSLGLAGNTGELFF. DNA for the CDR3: TGTGCCAGCAGTTCCCTGGGACTAGCGGGCAACACCGGGGAGCTGTTTTTT.

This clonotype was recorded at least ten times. The CDR3 protein is CATSRGVVRGRSTEAFF. CDR3 in DNA: TGTGCCACCAGCAGAGGAGTGGTCAGGGGGCGAAGCACTGAAGCTTTCTTT. This chain links TRBV15 with TRBJ1-1, with 8 nucleotides matching TRBD1. The trim removed 1 base at V and 4 bases at J, leaving 11 bases unmatched. The germline V gene has CDR1 LNHNV and CDR2 YYDKDF (reference sequence). This CDR3 spans 17 amino acids.

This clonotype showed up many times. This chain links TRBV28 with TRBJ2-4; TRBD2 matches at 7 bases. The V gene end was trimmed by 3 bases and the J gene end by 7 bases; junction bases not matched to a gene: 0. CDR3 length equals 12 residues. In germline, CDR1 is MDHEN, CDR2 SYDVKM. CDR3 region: CASSLGGNIQYF. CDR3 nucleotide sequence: TGTGCCAGCAGTTTGGGGGGGAACATTCAGTACTTC.

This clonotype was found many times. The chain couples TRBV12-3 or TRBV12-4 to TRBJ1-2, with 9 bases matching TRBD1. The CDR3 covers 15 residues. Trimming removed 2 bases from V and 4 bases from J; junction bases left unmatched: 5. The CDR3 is CASSLIRTGVYGYTF. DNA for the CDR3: TGTGCCAGCAGTTTAATACGGACAGGGGTCTATGGCTACACCTTC.

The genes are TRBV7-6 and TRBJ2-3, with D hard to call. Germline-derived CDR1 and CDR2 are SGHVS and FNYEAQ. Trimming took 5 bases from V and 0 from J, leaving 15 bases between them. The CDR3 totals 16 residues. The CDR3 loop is CASSHPLKSSTDTQYF. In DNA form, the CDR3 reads TGTGCCAGCAGCCACCCCTTAAAGTCTAGCACAGATACGCAGTATTTT.

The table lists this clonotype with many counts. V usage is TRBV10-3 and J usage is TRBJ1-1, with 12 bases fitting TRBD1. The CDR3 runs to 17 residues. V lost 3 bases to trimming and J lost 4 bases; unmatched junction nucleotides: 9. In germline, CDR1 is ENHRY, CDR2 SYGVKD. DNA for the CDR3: TGTGCCATCAGTGACGGGGGGACAGGGGGCCGAGGCACTGAAGCTTTCTTT. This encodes CAISDGGTGGRGTEAFF.

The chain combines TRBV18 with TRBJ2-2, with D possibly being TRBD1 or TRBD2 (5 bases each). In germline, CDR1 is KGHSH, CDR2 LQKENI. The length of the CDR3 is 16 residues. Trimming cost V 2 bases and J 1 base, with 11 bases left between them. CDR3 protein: CASSPGTGLNTGELFF. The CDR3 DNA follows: TGTGCCAGCTCACCAGGTACGGGGCTGAACACCGGGGAGCTGTTTTTT.

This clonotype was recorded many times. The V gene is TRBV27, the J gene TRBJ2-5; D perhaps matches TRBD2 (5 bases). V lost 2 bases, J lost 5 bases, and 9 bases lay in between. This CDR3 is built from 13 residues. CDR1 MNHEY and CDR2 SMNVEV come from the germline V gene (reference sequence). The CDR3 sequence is CASSLRRQETQYF. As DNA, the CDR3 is TGTGCCAGCAGTTTACGGAGGCAGGAGACCCAGTACTTC.

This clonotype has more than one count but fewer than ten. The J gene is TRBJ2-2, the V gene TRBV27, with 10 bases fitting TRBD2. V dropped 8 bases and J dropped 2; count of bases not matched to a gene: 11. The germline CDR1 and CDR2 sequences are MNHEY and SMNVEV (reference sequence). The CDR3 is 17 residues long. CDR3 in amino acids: CASGPLAGVSNTGELFF. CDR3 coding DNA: TGTGCCAGCGGCCCTCTAGCGGGAGTAAGCAACACCGGGGAGCTGTTTTTT.

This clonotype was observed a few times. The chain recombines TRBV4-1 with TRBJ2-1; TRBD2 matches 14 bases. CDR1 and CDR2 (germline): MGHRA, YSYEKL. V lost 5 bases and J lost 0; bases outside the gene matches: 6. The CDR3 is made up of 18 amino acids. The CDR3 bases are TGCGCCAGCAGCACAAGGACTAGCGGGAGGAGCTCCTACAATGAGCAGTTCTTC. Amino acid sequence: CASSTRTSGRSSYNEQFF.

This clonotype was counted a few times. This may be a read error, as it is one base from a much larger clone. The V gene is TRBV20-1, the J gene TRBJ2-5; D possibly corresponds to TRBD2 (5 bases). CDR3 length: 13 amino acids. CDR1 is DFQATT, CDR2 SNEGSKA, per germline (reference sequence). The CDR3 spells CSARVTGRESQYF. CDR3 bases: TGCAGTGCTAGAGTCACGGGGAGAGAGTCCCAGTACTTC.

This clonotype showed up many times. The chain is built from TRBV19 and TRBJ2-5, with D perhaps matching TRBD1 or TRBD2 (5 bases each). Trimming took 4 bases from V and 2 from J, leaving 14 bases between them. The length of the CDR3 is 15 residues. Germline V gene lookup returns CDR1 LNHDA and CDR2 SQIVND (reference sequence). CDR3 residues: CASSTTGTEQETQYF. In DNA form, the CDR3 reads TGTGCCAGTAGTACCACCGGGACGGAGCAAGAGACCCAGTACTTC.

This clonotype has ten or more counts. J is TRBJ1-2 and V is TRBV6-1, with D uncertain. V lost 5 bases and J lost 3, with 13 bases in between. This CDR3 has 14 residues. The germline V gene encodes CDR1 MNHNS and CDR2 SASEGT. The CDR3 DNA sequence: TGTGCCAGCAGTTCTCCTCGGTCTTACTATGGCTACACCTTC. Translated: CASSSPRSYYGYTF.

The CDR3 sequence: CASSQDPGLLKETQYF. In DNA, the CDR3 is TGTGCCAGCAGCCAAGATCCGGGACTACTTAAAGAGACCCAGTACTTC. The chain recombines TRBV14 with TRBJ2-5, with 7 nucleotides matching TRBD2. The CDR3 consists of 16 residues. CDR1 and CDR2 (germline): SGHDN, FVKESK. The V gene end was trimmed by 0 bases and the J gene end by 3 bases; junction bases not matched to a gene: 7.

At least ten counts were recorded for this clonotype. The CDR3 DNA sequence: TGTGCCAGCAGCTTAAGCGGGGTCGGGACAGGGGGCTATCAGCCCCAGCATTTT. This translates into CASSLSGVGTGGYQPQHF. The V gene is TRBV7-8, the J gene TRBJ1-5, with 12 bases lining up with TRBD1. CDR1 SGHVS and CDR2 FQNEAQ come from the germline V gene. This CDR3 has 18 amino acids. V lost 2 bases, J lost 5 bases, and 10 bases stayed unmatched.

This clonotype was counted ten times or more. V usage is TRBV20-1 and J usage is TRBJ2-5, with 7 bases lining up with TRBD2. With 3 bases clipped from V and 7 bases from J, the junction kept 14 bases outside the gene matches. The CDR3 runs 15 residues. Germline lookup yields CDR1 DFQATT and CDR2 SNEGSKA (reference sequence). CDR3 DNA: TGCAGTGCTAGTTCGCAGTGGGAGGGGCGGCGGACCCAGTACTTC. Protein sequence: CSASSQWEGRRTQYF.

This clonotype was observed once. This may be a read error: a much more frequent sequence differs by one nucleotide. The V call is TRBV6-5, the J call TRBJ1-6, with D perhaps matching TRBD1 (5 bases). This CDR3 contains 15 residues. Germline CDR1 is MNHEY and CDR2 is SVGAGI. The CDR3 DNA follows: TGTGCCAGCAGTTACTCAGGGGTTCTTAATTCACGCCTCCACTTT. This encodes CASSYSGVLNSRLHF.

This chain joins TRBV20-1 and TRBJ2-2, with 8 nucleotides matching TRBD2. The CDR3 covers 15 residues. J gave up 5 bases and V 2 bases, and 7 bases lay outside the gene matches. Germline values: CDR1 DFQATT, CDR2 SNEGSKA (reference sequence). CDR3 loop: CSARLSGSATGELFF. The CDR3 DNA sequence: TGCAGTGCTAGATTGAGCGGGAGTGCAACCGGGGAGCTGTTTTTT.

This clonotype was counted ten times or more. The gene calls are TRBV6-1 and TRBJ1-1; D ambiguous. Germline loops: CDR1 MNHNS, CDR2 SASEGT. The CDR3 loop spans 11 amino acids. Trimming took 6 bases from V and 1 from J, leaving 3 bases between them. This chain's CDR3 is CASSRNTEAFF. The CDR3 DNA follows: TGTGCCAGCAGCAGGAACACTGAAGCTTTCTTT.

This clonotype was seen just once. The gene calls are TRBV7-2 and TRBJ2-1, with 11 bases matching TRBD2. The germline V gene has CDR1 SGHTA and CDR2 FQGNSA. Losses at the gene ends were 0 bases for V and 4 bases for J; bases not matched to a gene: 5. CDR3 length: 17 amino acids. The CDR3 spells CASSLALAGGYYNEQFF. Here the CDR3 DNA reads TGTGCCAGCAGCTTAGCCCTAGCGGGAGGATATTACAATGAGCAGTTCTTC. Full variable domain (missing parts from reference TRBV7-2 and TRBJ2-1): GAGVSQSPSNKVTEKGKDVELRCDPISGHTALYWYRQSLGQGLEFLIYFQGNSAPDKSGLPSDRFSAERTGGSVSTLTIQRTQQEDSAVYLCASSLALAGGYYNEQFFGPGTRLTVL.

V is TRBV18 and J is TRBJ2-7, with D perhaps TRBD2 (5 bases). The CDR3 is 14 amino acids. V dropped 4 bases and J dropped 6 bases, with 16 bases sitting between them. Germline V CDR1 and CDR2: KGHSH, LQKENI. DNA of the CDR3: TGTGCCAGCTCACTCCGGGATCCTCGGGGCGAGCAGTACTTC. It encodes CASSLRDPRGEQYF.

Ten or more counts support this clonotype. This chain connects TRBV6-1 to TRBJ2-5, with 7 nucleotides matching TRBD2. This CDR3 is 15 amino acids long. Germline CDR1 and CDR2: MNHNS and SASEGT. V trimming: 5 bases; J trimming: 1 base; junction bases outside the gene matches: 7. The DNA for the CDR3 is TGTGCCAGCAGTCGCACGGGACTAACCCAAGAGACCCAGTACTTC. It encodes CASSRTGLTQETQYF.

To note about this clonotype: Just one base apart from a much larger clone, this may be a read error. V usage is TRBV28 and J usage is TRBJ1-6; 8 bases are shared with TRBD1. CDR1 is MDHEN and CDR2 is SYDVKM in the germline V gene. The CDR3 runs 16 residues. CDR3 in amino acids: CACSSSGGPYNSPLHF. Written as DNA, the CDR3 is TGTGCCTGCAGTTCCTCAGGGGGCCCCTATAATTCACCCCTCCACTTT.

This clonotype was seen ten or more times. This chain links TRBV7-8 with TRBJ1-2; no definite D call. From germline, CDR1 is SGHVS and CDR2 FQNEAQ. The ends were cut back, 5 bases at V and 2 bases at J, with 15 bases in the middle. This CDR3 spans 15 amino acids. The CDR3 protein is CASSPGPVKNYGYTF. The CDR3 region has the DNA TGTGCCAGCAGCCCGGGTCCCGTGAAAAACTATGGCTACACCTTC.

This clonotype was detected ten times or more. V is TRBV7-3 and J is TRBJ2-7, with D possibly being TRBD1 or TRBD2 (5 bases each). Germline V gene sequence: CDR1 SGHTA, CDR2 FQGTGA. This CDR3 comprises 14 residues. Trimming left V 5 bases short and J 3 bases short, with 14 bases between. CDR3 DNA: TGTGCCAGCAGCCCGGGACCAAACGGCTACGAGCAGTACTTC. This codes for CASSPGPNGYEQYF.